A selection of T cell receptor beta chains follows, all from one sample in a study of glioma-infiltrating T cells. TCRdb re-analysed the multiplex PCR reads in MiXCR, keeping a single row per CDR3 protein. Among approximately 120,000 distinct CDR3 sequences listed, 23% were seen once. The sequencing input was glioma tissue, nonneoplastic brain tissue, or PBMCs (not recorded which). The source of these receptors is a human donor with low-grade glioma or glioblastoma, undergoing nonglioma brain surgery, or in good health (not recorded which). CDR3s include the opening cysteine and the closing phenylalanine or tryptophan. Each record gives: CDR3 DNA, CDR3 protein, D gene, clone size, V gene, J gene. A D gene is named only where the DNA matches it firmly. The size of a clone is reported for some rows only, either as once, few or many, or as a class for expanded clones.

TGTGCCAGCAGCCAATTCACTAGCGGGAAGCGTGATACGCAGTATTTT,CASSQFTSGKRDTQYF,TRBD2,many,TRBV6-1,TRBJ2-3
TGTGCCAGCTCGACCGCTGCCTACACTGAAGCTTTCTTT,CASSTAAYTEAFF,.,many,TRBV11-3,TRBJ1-1
TGTGCCAGCAGCTTGCGACTAGCGGGAGTCACCTACGAGCAGTACTTC,CASSLRLAGVTYEQYF,TRBD2,.,TRBV5-5,TRBJ2-7
TGTGCCAGCAGTTTCCGGGACAGGGTAGGCGAGCAGTACTTC,CASSFRDRVGEQYF,TRBD1,many,TRBV6-1,TRBJ2-7
TGTGCCACCAGCAGAGTGGGGGCGCAGGAGCAGTACTTC,CATSRVGAQEQYF,.,many,TRBV15,TRBJ2-7
TGTGCCAGTAGTATGCGGTGGGATATCATCACAGATACGCAGTATTTT,CASSMRWDIITDTQYF,.,few,TRBV19,TRBJ2-3
TGTGCCAGCAGCTCGGGACAGGGGTGGTACGAGCAGTACTTC,CASSSGQGWYEQYF,TRBD1,many,TRBV7-2,TRBJ2-7
TGCAGCGTTGAAGGTGCAACAGGTCTCAACCCCTGCGAGCAGTACTTC,CSVEGATGLNPCEQYF,.,.,TRBV29-1,TRBJ2-7
TGTGCCAGCAAACCGGGACAGACCTACGAGCAGTACTTC,CASKPGQTYEQYF,TRBD1,many,TRBV27,TRBJ2-7
TGCGCCAGCAGGGATAGGGATAATTCACCCCTCCACTTT,CASRDRDNSPLHF,.,.,TRBV5-1,TRBJ1-6
TGCAGCGTCGGGACTAGTCGACTCGAGCAGTACTTC,CSVGTSRLEQYF,TRBD2,.,TRBV29-1,TRBJ2-7
TGTGCCAGCAGCCAAGACAGGGGACCCCAGAGGACCCAGTACTTC,CASSQDRGPQRTQYF,.,many,TRBV3-1,TRBJ2-5
TGCAGCGCCGCCCGGGACAGGGGGAACCAGCAGTACTTC,CSAARDRGNQQYF,TRBD1,few,TRBV29-1,TRBJ2-7
TGTGCCTGGAGTGTAAAGGGGGTGCGAAAACTGTTTTTT,CAWSVKGVRKLFF,.,.,TRBV30,TRBJ1-4
TGTGCCAGCAGCTCGAACGGGTACCAAGAGACCCAGTACTTC,CASSSNGYQETQYF,.,many,TRBV7-2,TRBJ2-5
TGTGCCAGCAGTCAGCGGGAGCATGAGCAGTTCTTC,CASSQREHEQFF,TRBD2,few,TRBV7-2,TRBJ2-1
TGTGCCAGCAGTTTGGCTAGCGGGATTCCTATAGTCTACAATGAGCAGTTCTTC,CASSLASGIPIVYNEQFF,TRBD2,many,TRBV28,TRBJ2-1
TGCGCCAGCAGCCAAGAGTCCAGGATCCCCTACAATGAGCAGTTCTTC,CASSQESRIPYNEQFF,.,.,TRBV4-3,TRBJ2-1
TGTGCCAGTAGTATAGACAGGGAGGATGAGCGGTCCTTC,CASSIDREDERSF,.,.,TRBV19,TRBJ2-1
TGCAGCGTTGCAGACAGGGTAGATCAGCCCCAGCATTTT,CSVADRVDQPQHF,TRBD1,.,TRBV29-1,TRBJ1-5
TGTGCCAGCAGTTCAACCGGGACTAGTGGAAACGAGCAGTACTTC,CASSSTGTSGNEQYF,TRBD2,.,TRBV12-3/TRBV12-4,TRBJ2-7
TGCGCCAGCAGCTTGGGGCCCACCAAAGACATTCAGTACTTC,CASSLGPTKDIQYF,.,.,TRBV5-1,TRBJ2-4